This T cell receptor (beta chain) was observed in a study of T cells after yellow fever vaccination. Template-switching 5'RACE yielded the TCR cDNA; a universal primer site and UMIs were added in the process. TCRdb passed the 5' RACE reads through MiXCR, listing each CDR3 protein once. The data show fewer than 500,000 distinct CDR3 sequences, approximately 19% seen once. The germline V gene has CDR1 SGHKS and CDR2 YYEKEE (reference sequence). V gave up 4 bases and J gave up 1 base; unmatched junction bases: 8. CDR3 length equals 17 residues. This clonotype was counted between two and nine times. Sequenced here: PBMCs, sampled before the yellow fever booster vaccination. The V call is TRBV5-5, the J call TRBJ1-4, with 9 positions matching TRBD1. The TCR originated in a young man who received the YFV17D yellow fever vaccine. The CDR3 DNA reads as TGTGCCAGCAGCGGCGGGACAGGGACGGTAACTAATGAAAAACTGTTTTTT. This encodes CASSGGTGTVTNEKLFF.